This TCR beta chain came from a study of blood T cell repertoires in COVID-19 (TCRdb year 2020). At the level of the whole study: The collaborator samples originated in the United States, Italy and Spain and spanned the acute and convalescent phases of COVID-19. The prospective study material was composed of cDNA or gDNA derived from T cells, B-cell-depleted T cells, or PBMCs. Deeply sampled blood TCRbeta repertoires from subjects exposed to, actively infected with, or recovered from COVID-19 were included in the dataset. The repertoires were released in a freely available public database meant as a resource for research on the immune response to SARS-CoV-2. The samples were drawn from two sources: the first 160 participants of the ongoing ImmuneRACE study, and 950 to 1,500 subjects contributed by 6 global collaborators. Nearly every sample came with metadata listing a de-identified subject ID, COVID-19 status, age in years and sex. Where available, HLA class I and class II types were obtained from metadata supplied by the sample provider rather than from assay-based typing. Points the paper makes about the study in general: How much clinical and demographic metadata was included differed by source and by participant, and the metadata was provided uncurated.

Concerning this clone itself: Its antigen specificity is not known. No base quality information exists; no much larger clone differs at one position.

TCRbeta CDR3 regions were amplified from genomic DNA by means of the immunoSEQ Assay, a bias-controlled multiplex PCR. Concerning the study's data processing: The number of nucleated cells in each sample was estimated by amplification of reference gene primers within the assay. To quantify the absolute abundance of each unique TCRbeta CDR3 rearrangement, sequence reads were collapsed and filtered. For each sample, productive Simpson clonality was calculated as the square root of Simpson's diversity index across productive rearrangements. The immuneACCESS repertoire file appears here via TCRdb, limited to in-frame rearrangements. These files lack a portion of the clones; in checked studies, under half of the deficit traces to unresolved V genes, and the cause of the others is not known. That table is the source of V, J and clone size, and D and trimming were worked out from the DNA. Recorded for this sample are 100,000 to 150,000 clones; roughly 88% of them occurred a single time. The top ten clonotypes cover less than 8% of the sample.

Collaborating institutions collected whole blood in K2EDTA tubes following their own protocols. For TCRbeta analysis, collaborators shipped samples in one of three forms: frozen whole blood, isolated PBMCs, or DNA extracted from either of those sample types. The junction shows trimming of 7 bases on V and 9 bases on J, and the gene matches do not reach 4 bases of it. CDR1 and CDR2 are drawn from the germline V gene: SNHLY, FYNNEI. Measured from the cysteine to the phenylalanine, the CDR3 is 13 residues long. Only the CDR3 DNA stays, 39 bases, in frame from base 1. The chain was built from TRBV2 and TRBJ1-6; 9 central nucleotides agree with TRBD1. The receptor's source is a man aged 45-60 years with acute or convalescent COVID-19. The sample comprised peripheral blood. The DNA sequence follows: TGTGCCAGCAAGGGACAGGGAATTTCACCCCTCCACTTT. It codes for CASKGQGISPLHF.